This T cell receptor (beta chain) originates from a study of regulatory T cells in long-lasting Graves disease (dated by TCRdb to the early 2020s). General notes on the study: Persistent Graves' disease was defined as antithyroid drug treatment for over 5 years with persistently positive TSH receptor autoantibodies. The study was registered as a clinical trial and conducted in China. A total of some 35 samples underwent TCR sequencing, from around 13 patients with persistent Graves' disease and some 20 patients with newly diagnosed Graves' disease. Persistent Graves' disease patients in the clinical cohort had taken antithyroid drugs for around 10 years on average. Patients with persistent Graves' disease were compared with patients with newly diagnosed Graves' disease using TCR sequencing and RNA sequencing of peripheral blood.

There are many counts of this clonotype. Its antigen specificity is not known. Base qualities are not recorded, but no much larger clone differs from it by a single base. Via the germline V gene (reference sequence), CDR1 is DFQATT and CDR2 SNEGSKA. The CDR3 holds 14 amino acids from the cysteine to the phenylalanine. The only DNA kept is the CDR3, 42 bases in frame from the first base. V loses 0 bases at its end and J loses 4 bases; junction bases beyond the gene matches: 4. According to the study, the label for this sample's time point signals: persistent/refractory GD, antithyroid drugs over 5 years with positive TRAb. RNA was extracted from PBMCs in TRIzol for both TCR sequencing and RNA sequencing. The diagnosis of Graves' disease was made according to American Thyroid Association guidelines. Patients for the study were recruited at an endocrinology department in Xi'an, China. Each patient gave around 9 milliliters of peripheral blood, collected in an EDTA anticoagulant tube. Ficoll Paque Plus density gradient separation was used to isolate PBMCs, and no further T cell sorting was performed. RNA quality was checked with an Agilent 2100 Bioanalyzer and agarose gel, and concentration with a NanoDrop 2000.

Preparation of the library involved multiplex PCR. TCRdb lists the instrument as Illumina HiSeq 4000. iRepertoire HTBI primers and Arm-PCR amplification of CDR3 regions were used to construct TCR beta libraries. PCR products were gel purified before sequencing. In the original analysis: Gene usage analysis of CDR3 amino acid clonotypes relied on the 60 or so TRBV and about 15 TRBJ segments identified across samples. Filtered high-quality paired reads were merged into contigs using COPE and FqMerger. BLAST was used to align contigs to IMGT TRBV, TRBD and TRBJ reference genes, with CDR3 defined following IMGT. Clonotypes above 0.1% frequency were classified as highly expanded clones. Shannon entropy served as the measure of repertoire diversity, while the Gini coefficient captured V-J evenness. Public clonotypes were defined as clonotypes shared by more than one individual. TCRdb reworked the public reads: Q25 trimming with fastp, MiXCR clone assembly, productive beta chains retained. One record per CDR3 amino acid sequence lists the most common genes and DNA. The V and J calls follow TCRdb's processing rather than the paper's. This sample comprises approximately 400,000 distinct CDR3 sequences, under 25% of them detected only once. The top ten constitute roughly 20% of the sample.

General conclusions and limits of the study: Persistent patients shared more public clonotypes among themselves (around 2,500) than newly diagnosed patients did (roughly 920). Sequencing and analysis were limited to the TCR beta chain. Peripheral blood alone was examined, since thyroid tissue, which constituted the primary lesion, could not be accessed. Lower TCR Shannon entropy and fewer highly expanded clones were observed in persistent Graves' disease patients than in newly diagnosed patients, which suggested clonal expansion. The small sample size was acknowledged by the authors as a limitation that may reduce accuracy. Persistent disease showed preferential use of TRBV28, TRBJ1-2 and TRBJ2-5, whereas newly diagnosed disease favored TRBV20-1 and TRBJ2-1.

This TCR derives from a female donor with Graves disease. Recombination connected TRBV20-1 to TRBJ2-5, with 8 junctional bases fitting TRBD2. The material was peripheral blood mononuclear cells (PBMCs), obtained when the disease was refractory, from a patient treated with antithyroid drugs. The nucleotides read TGCAGTGCTAGAGATGGGCTAGCGGGAGAGACCCAGTACTTC. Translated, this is CSARDGLAGETQYF.